The 2 T cell receptor beta chains listed next were all sequenced from one sample in a study of blood T cell repertoires in COVID-19. TCRdb keeps only in-frame clones here, not all; method: immunoSEQ multiplex PCR. The table lists roughly 150,000 clones, 70% to 90% of them singletons. The specimen sequenced was peripheral blood. Receptors were obtained from a human donor in a cohort sampled during active COVID-19.

This chain connects TRBV6-5 to TRBJ2-3, with 8 bases matching TRBD2. The CDR3 covers 14 residues. V lost 4 bases to trimming and J lost 4 bases; unmatched junction nucleotides: 4. Per germline, CDR1 MNHEY and CDR2 SVGAGI. CDR3 sequence reads: CASSSGLAADTQYF. The CDR3 nucleotides read TGTGCCAGCAGTTCCGGACTAGCCGCAGATACGCAGTATTTT.

This chain joins TRBV5-6 and TRBJ2-6; D perhaps matches TRBD2 (5 bases). CDR1 and CDR2 (germline): SGHDT, YYEEEE. The CDR3 loop spans 16 amino acids. V lost 4 bases and J 0 bases, leaving 11 bases between the germline ends. The CDR3 coding sequence is TGTGCCAGCAGCATCTATACTAGCTCTGGGGCCAACGTCCTGACTTTC. Protein: CASSIYTSSGANVLTF.